A single T cell receptor (beta chain) is shown here with its context. Its antigen is currently unknown. The record originates from a study of blood T cells in healthy people across ages. Study details: Template switching picked up about one barcoded beta molecule for each two T cells.

Primers used in a second PCR of roughly 6 to 11 cycles were a sample-barcoded 5' primer and a J-beta primer mix. Each of the cDNA molecules was tagged by a template-switch adaptor with 12 random nucleotides. In TCRdb, the 5' RACE reads were re-called with MiXCR into one record per CDR3 protein. The data show some 1.1 million distinct CDR3 sequences, about two fifths seen once. Per the germline V gene, CDR1 is SQVTM and CDR2 is ANQGSEA. CDR3 length: 14 amino acids. V shed 6 bases and J 4 bases; nucleotides not matched to a gene: 8. Study outcomes and limitations: With naive T cell percentage, TCR beta diversity showed a strong correlation.

Samples each yielded at least 5 micrograms of total RNA. This clonotype originated in a man aged 18 to 35 in good health. The V call is TRBV29-1, the J call TRBJ2-3; 9 bases agree with TRBD2. The specimen was blood. DNA of the CDR3: TGCAGCGTCGGGGGCAGCGGGGGGCCAGATACGCAGTATTTT. Protein product: CSVGGSGGPDTQYF.